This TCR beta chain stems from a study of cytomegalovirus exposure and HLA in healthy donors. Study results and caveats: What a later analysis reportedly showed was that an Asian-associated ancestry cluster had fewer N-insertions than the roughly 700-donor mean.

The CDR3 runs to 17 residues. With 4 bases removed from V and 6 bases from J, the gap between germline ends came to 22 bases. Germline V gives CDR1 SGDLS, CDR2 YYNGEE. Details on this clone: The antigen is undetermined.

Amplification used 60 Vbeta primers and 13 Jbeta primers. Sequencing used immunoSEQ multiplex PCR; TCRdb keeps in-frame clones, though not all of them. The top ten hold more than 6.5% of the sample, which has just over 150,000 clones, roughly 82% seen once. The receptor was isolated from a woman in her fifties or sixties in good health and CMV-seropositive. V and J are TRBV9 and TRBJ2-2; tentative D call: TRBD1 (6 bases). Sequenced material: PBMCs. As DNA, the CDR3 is TGTGCCAGCAGCTTCAGTCCCGGGACAACCGGGGCCGGGGAGCTGTTTTTT. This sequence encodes CASSFSPGTTGAGELFF.